In this sample, the clone carrying this TCR beta chain turned up many times. What it binds is not known. Germline assignment: CDR1 LGHDT and CDR2 YNNKEL (reference sequence). The CDR3 consists of 13 residues. Between the trimmed V and J ends, which lost 0 bases and 5 bases, there was a span of 5 bases. These data come from a study of T cells in Graves' hyperthyroidism and ophthalmopathy. Study-wide findings and caveats: Ophthalmopathy was told apart from stable hyperthyroidism by a 13 V-J model.

Amplification yielded TCR beta CDR3 regions, with RNA transcripts as the source. An initial round of RT-PCR targeting the TCR CDR3 relied on the HTBI primer set. TCRdb reanalysed the multiplex PCR reads using MiXCR and keeps one entry per CDR3 protein. This sample has 300,000 to 350,000 distinct CDR3 sequences; approximately 15% occur once, and the top ten carry approximately 23%. It was considered stable Graves' hyperthyroidism when ophthalmopathy did not progress within 18 months. The J gene is TRBJ2-1, the V gene TRBV3-1; D is uncertain. The specimen was blood. This TCR derives from a woman aged 25 to 45 with Graves' hyperthyroidism. Written as DNA, the CDR3 is TGTGCCAGCAGCCAAGATAGAAACAATGAGCAGTTCTTC. Residues: CASSQDRNNEQFF.